A selection of T cell receptor beta chains follows, all from one sample in a study of beta chain features in type 1 diabetes. Using immunoSEQ multiplex PCR, the repertoire was profiled, and TCRdb retains in-frame clones only, with some absent. Of 250,000 to 350,000 clones listed, more than 13% are singletons. The sequencing sample was made of naive CD4+ T cells from blood. Receptor source: a man aged 25 to 45 with type 1 diabetes. Each CDR3 is given with its conserved first and last residue. A D gene is named only where the DNA matches it firmly. Only some rows state a clone size, as once, few, many or a class for expanded clones.

j_call,clone_size,v_call,d_call,cdr3_nt,cdr3_aa
TRBJ1-1,-,TRBV30,-,TGTGCCTGGAGTGCCTTAGGAGCGGGGAACACTGAAGCTTTCTTT,CAWSALGAGNTEAFF
TRBJ2-1,few,TRBV6-1,-,TGTGCCAGCAGTGACGCGGGACAGCCCTCAGTGGATGAGCAGTTCTTC,CASSDAGQPSVDEQFF
TRBJ1-1,few,TRBV7-9,TRBD1,TGTGCCAGCGGATTGACAGGGAGCACTGAAGCTTTCTTT,CASGLTGSTEAFF
TRBJ2-7,-,TRBV29-1,-,TGCAGCGTAAGAGTGGTTGCCTACGAGCAGTACTTC,CSVRVVAYEQYF
TRBJ2-1,few,TRBV29-1,-,TGCAGCGCACGACACGACTACAATGAGCAGTTCTTC,CSARHDYNEQFF
TRBJ2-3,-,TRBV5-1,-,TGCGCCAGCAGCACCGGACAGACTAGCACAGATACGCAGTATTTT,CASSTGQTSTDTQYF
TRBJ2-1,-,TRBV7-2,-,TGTGCCAGCAGCGCCGCCGGGACTGGCTACAATGAGCAGTTCTTC,CASSAAGTGYNEQFF
TRBJ2-1,few,TRBV9,TRBD1,TGTGCCAGCAGCGTGGGACAGGGGGGCAATGAGCAGTTCTTC,CASSVGQGGNEQFF
TRBJ1-1,few,TRBV6-1,-,TGTGCCAGCAGTCCCTTGGGGCGCGATGAAGCTTTCTTT,CASSPLGRDEAFF
TRBJ2-7,-,TRBV5-1,TRBD2,TGCGCCAGCAGCACCGCCGCGGCGGGAGGCGACTACGAGCAGTACTTC,CASSTAAAGGDYEQYF
TRBJ2-1,-,TRBV2,TRBD1,TGTGCCAGCAGTGACCCCCGGGACAGGACCTACAATGAGCAGTTCTTC,CASSDPRDRTYNEQFF
TRBJ2-7,-,TRBV4-2,TRBD2,TGTGCCAGCAGCCAAGATCGTAGTAGCGGGAACGAGCAGTACTTC,CASSQDRSSGNEQYF
TRBJ1-5,-,TRBV18,-,TGTGCCAGCTCCAACCAGCGGGGGGAGGAAGATCTAATTCAGCCCCAGCATTTT,CASSNQRGEEDLIQPQHF
TRBJ2-7,-,TRBV5-6,-,TGTGCCAGCAGCTTACCGGGAGACACCTACGAGCAGTACTTC,CASSLPGDTYEQYF
TRBJ2-1,few,TRBV5-4,-,TGTGCCAGCAGCTTGCGGGACTCGGCGGATGAGCAGTTCTTC,CASSLRDSADEQFF
TRBJ2-5,-,TRBV7-9,TRBD1,TGTGCCAGCAGCTTTACAAGGGGGCGAGAGACCCAGTACTTC,CASSFTRGRETQYF
TRBJ2-1,-,TRBV28,TRBD2,TGTGCCAGCCGGGCGGGGGGTAGCTCCTACAATGAGCAGTTCTTC,CASRAGGSSYNEQFF
TRBJ2-7,-,TRBV6-5,TRBD1,TGTGCCAGCAGTTACTCGACAGGGAGCTCCTACGAGCAGTACTTC,CASSYSTGSSYEQYF
TRBJ1-1,-,TRBV29-1,-,TGCAGCGTGCAGGACAGTTTCTACACTGAAGCTTTCTTT,CSVQDSFYTEAFF
TRBJ2-7,-,TRBV30,-,TGTGCCTGGAGTGCCCCGCGGGGTAAGAGGTACGAGCAGTACTTC,CAWSAPRGKRYEQYF
TRBJ1-1,few,TRBV28,-,TGTGCCAGCAGTCAACAGGACACTGAAGCTTTCTTT,CASSQQDTEAFF
TRBJ1-1,few,TRBV2,-,TGTGCCAGCAGTCTTATGGGCAGGGACACTGAAGCTTTCTTT,CASSLMGRDTEAFF
TRBJ2-1,few,TRBV6-5,-,TGTGCCAGCAGTTTTACGGGCAATGAGCAGTTCTTC,CASSFTGNEQFF
TRBJ2-7,-,TRBV11-1,TRBD2,TGTGCCAGCAGCAAGGGGACTAGCGGGAGCTACGAGCAGTACTTC,CASSKGTSGSYEQYF
TRBJ2-7,-,TRBV28,-,TGTGCCAGCAGTTCCAGGCCATACGAGCAGTACTTC,CASSSRPYEQYF
TRBJ1-5,-,TRBV19,-,TGTGCCAGTAGTATAGTATCCCAGCCCCAGCATTTT,CASSIVSQPQHF
TRBJ2-2,-,TRBV15,TRBD1,TGTGCCACCAGCAGAGCCTCCGGGACAGTGGTCAGCGGGGAGCTGTTTTTT,CATSRASGTVVSGELFF
TRBJ2-7,few,TRBV20-1,-,TGCAGTGCTAGCACATCCTACGAGCAGTACTTC,CSASTSYEQYF
TRBJ1-1,once,TRBV18,-,TGTGCCAGCTCACCCAGACAAATGAACACTGAAGCTTTCTTT,CASSPRQMNTEAFF
TRBJ2-7,-,TRBV28,TRBD2,TGTGCCAGCAGTTTCCCGGGACTAGCAGCCTACGAGCAGTACTTC,CASSFPGLAAYEQYF
TRBJ2-7,few,TRBV14,TRBD2,TGTGCCAGCAGCCCAACTAGCGGCGAGCAGTACTTC,CASSPTSGEQYF